This T cell receptor (beta chain) was found in a study of monozygotic twins with cystic fibrosis. Study-level points and caveats: Clonality was generally low (median approximately 0.0095), higher in the most severe patients.

V was clipped by 0 bases and J by 6 bases, with 25 bases between them. The CDR3 is made up of 19 amino acids. Germline V CDR1 and CDR2: PRHDT, FYEKMQ (reference sequence). Comments on this clone: Antigen unknown.

Method: immunoSEQ multiplex PCR; TCRdb's copy keeps in-frame clones and lacks some. This sample has about 21,000 clones; less than 95% occur once, and the top ten carry around 1.6%. This clonotype was obtained from a girl aged 2-10 years with cystic fibrosis. Sequenced sample: blood. This chain uses TRBV13 with TRBJ2-3; D not certain. The CDR3 region has the DNA TGTGCCAGCAGCTTAGGGGGTCTAGGGCACCCCCAAGGCGATGATACGCAGTATTTT. Translated, it gives CASSLGGLGHPQGDDTQYF.